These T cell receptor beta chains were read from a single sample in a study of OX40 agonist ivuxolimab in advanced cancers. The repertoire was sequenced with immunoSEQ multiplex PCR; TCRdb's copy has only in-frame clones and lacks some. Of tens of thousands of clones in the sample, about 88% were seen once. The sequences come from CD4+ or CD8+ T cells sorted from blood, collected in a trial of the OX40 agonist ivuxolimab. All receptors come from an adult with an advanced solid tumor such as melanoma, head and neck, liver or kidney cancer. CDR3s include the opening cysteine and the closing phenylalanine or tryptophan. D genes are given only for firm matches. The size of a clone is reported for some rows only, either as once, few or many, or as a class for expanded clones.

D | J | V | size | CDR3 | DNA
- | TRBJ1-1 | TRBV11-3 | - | CASSLDSGMNTEAFF | TGTGCCAGCAGCTTAGATTCGGGCATGAACACTGAAGCTTTCTTT
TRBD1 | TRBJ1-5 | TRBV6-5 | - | CASRTGVGNQPQHF | TGTGCCAGCAGGACAGGGGTCGGCAATCAGCCCCAGCATTTT
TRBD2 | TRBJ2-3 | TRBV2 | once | CASKLAGATDTQYF | TGTGCCAGCAAACTAGCGGGGGCCACAGATACGCAGTATTTT
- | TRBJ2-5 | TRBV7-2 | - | CASSPIGVLSETQYF | TGTGCCAGCAGCCCCATAGGGGTTCTCTCTGAGACCCAGTACTTC
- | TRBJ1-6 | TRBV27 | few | CASRRESWSYNSPLHF | TGTGCCAGCAGAAGGGAAAGCTGGTCCTATAATTCACCCCTCCACTTT
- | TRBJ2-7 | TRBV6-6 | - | CASSYSRGLASYEQYF | TGTGCCAGCAGTTACTCGCGGGGACTGGCCTCCTACGAGCAGTACTTC
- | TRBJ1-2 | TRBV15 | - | CATSRDPGRTNYGYTF | TGTGCCACCAGCAGAGATCCGGGCAGGACTAACTATGGCTACACCTTC
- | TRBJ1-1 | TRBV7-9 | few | CASSLSDRPSPAGNTEAFF | TGTGCCAGCAGCTTAAGTGACAGGCCGAGTCCGGCCGGTAACACTGAAGCTTTCTTT
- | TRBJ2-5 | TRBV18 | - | CASSRGRIGETQYF | TGTGCCAGCTCACGCGGACGAATTGGAGAGACCCAGTACTTC
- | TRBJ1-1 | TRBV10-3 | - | CAITQTGQNTEAFF | TGTGCCATCACTCAAACGGGACAGAACACTGAAGCTTTCTTT
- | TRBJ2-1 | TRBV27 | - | CASSLRDENEQFF | TGTGCCAGCAGTTTACGGGACGAGAATGAGCAGTTCTTC
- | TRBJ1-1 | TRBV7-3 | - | CASSSGGHTEAFF | TGTGCCAGCAGCTCTGGGGGGCACACTGAAGCTTTCTTT
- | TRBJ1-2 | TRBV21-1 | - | CASSKGEQGMREYGYTF | TGTGCCAGCAGCAAAGGTGAACAGGGAATGAGGGAATATGGCTACACCTTC
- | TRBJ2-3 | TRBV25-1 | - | CASSESVDFTDTQYF | TGTGCCAGCAGTGAATCCGTGGACTTCACAGATACGCAGTATTTT
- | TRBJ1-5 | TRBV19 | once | CASTDRRNQPQHF | TGTGCCAGTACCGACAGAAGGAATCAGCCCCAGCATTTT
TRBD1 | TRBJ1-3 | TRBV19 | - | CASSPGQGRAGNTIYF | TGTGCCAGTAGTCCCGGACAGGGAAGGGCTGGAAACACCATATATTTT
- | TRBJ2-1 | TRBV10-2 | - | CASRNPRQTYNEQFF | TGCGCCAGCAGAAACCCCCGACAGACCTACAATGAGCAGTTCTTC
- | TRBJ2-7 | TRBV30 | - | CASSMGRNYEQYF | TGTGCCTCCAGTATGGGCAGGAACTACGAGCAGTACTTC
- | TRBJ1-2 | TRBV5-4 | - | CAGSLGAGLEGYTF | TGTGCCGGCAGCTTGGGGGCAGGTCTTGAAGGCTACACCTTC
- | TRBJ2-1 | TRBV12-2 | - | CASRSTRERQGPNEQFF | TGTGCAAGTCGTTCAACCAGAGAACGACAGGGTCCCAATGAGCAGTTCTTC
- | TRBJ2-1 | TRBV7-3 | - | CASSLRQVGGADEQFF | TGTGCCAGCAGCTTAAGACAAGTGGGGGGCGCCGATGAGCAGTTCTTC
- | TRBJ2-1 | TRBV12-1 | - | CASSFLTGTSSYNEQFF | TGTGCCAGCAGCTTCCTGACCGGGACCAGCTCCTACAATGAGCAGTTCTTC
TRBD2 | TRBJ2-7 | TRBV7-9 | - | CASSLPGGKEENEQYF | TGTGCCAGCAGCTTGCCGGGGGGAAAAGAAGAGAACGAGCAGTACTTC
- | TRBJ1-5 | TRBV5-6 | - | CASSLKGVSNQPQHF | TGTGCCAGCAGCCTCAAAGGGGTAAGCAATCAGCCCCAGCATTTT
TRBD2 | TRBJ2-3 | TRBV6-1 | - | CASSGRTSGGAPDTQYF | TGTGCCAGCAGTGGTAGGACTAGCGGGGGGGCCCCAGATACGCAGTATTTT
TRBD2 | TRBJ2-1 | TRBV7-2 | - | CASSPLAGSVNEQFF | TGTGCCAGCAGCCCTCTAGCGGGGTCAGTGAATGAGCAGTTCTTC
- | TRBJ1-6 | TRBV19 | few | CASSIVAGNSPLHF | TGTGCCAGTAGTATAGTCGCCGGAAATTCACCCCTCCACTTT
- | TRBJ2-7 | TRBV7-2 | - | CASSFPGLTYEQYF | TGTGCCAGCAGCTTCCCAGGTTTAACCTACGAGCAGTACTTC
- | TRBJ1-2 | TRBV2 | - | CASRGRGNYGYTF | TGTGCCAGCAGGGGGCGGGGGAACTATGGCTACACCTTC
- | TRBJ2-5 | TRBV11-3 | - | CASSLGPGNQETQYF | TGTGCCAGCAGCTTAGGTCCGGGTAACCAAGAGACCCAGTACTTC
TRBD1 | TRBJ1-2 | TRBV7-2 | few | CASSSTGTGRFTF | TGTGCCAGCAGCTCAACCGGGACAGGGCGGTTCACCTTC
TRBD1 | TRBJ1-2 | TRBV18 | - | CASSPGDRDYGYTF | TGTGCCAGCTCACCGGGCGACAGGGACTATGGCTACACCTTC
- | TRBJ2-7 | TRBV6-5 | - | CASSYSRGRPYEQYF | TGTGCCAGCAGTTACTCGAGGGGCAGACCTTACGAGCAGTACTTC
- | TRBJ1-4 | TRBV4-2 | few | CASTETGSNEKLFF | TGTGCCAGCACCGAAACCGGGAGCAATGAAAAACTGTTTTTT
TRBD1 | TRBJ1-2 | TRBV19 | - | CASSPGQTHNYGYTF | TGTGCCAGTAGCCCGGGACAGACACATAACTATGGCTACACCTTC